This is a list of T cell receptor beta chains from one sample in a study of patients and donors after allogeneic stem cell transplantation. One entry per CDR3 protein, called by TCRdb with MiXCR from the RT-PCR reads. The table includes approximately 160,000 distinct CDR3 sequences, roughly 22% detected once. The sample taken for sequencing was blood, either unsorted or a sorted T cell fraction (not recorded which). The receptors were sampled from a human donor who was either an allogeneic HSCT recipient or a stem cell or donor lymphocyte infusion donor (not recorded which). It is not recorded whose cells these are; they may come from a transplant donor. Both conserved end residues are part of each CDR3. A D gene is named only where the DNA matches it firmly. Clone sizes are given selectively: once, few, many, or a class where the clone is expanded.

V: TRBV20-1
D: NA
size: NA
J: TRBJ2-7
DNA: TGCAGTGCTGTGGTAGCTAGGCACGAGCAGTACTTC
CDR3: CSAVVARHEQYF

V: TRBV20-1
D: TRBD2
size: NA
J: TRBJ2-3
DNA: TGCAGTGCTAGACCTAGCGGGGGTGGGACAGATACGCAGTATTTT
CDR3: CSARPSGGGTDTQYF

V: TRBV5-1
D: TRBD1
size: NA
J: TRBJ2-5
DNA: TGCGCCAGCAGCCCGGGACAGGGGGTAGGAGAGACCCAGTACTTC
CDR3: CASSPGQGVGETQYF

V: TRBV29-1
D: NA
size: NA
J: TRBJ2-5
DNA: TGCAGCGTTCATCATGTACGCGGGTGGGAGACCCAGTACTTC
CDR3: CSVHHVRGWETQYF

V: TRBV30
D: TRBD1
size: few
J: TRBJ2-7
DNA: TGTGCCTGGGGGACAGGGGGCGATAGGTACGAGCAGTACTTC
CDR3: CAWGTGGDRYEQYF

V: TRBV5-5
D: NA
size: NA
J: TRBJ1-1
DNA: TGTGCCAGCAGCCCCACCGACTACACGGGAGCTTTCTTT
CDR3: CASSPTDYTGAFF

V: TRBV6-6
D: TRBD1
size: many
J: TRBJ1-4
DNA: TGTGCCAGCAGCCTTGGACAGGGAAGTGAAAAACTGTTTTTT
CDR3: CASSLGQGSEKLFF

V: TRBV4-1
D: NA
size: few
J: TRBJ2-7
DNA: TGCGCCAGCAGCCAAGAGATCCGGCAGGGAAGCTCCTACGAGCAGTACTTC
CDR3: CASSQEIRQGSSYEQYF

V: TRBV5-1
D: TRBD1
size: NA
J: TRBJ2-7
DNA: TGCGCCAGCAGCCTAGGACAGGTCTACGAGCAGTACTTC
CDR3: CASSLGQVYEQYF

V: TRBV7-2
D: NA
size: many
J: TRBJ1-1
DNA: TGTGCCAGCAGCAGAGCCAGGGGTACTGAAGCTTTCTTT
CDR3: CASSRARGTEAFF

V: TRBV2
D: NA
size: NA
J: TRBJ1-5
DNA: TGTGCCAGCGAAAGGACCCGGCAGGGTCAGCCCCAGCATTTT
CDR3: CASERTRQGQPQHF

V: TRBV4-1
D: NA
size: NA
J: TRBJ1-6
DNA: TGCGCCAGCAGCCAAGTCCCCGGGTGGAACTCTAATTCACCCCTCCACTTT
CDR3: CASSQVPGWNSNSPLHF

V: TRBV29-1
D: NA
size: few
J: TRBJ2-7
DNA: TGCAGCGTAAAAACGACGGTATCCTACGAGCAGTACTTC
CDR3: CSVKTTVSYEQYF

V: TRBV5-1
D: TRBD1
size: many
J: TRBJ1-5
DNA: TGCGCCAGCAGCGACGGGACAGACAATCAGCCCCAGCATTTT
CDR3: CASSDGTDNQPQHF

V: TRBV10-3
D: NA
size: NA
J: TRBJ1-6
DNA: TGTGCCATCAGTGAGACCGCTTCAGGTCGCAGGAATTCACCCCTCCACTTT
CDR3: CAISETASGRRNSPLHF

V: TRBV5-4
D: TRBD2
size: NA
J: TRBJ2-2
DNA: TGTGCCAGCAGCCACATTCGGACTAGGACCACCGGGGAGCTGTTTTTT
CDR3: CASSHIRTRTTGELFF

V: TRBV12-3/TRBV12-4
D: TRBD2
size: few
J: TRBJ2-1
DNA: TGTGCCAGCAGCACGAGCGGGAGGGGCAATGAGCAGTTCTTC
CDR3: CASSTSGRGNEQFF

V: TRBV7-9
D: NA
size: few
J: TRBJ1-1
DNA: TGTGCCAGCAGCTTACACCAGGGGTACACTGAAGCTTTCTTT
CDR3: CASSLHQGYTEAFF

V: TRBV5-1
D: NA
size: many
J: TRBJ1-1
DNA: TGTGCCAGCAGTTTACTTTTGAACACTGAAGCTTTCTTT
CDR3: CASSLLLNTEAFF

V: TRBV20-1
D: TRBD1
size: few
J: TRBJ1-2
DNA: TGCAGTGCCCGGACAGGGGGAGATGGCTACACCTTC
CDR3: CSARTGGDGYTF

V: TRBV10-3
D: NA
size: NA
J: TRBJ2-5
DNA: TGTGCCATCAGTGAGCTGGGGGAGACCCAGTACTTC
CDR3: CAISELGETQYF

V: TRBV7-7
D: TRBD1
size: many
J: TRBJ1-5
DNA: TGTGCCAGCAGCTTAGACAGGGGGCAGCCCCAGCATTTT
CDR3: CASSLDRGQPQHF

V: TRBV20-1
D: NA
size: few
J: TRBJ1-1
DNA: TGCAGTGCTACTACCACTGAAGCTTTCTTT
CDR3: CSATTTEAFF

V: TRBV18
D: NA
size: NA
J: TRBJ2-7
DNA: TGTGCCAGCGCCGGCCAGGGGAGGCGCTACGAGCAGTACTTC
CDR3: CASAGQGRRYEQYF

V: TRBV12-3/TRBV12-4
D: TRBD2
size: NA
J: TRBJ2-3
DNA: TGTGCCAGCAGAACCGGGACTAGCGGGAAGAGCACAGATACGCAGTATTTT
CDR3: CASRTGTSGKSTDTQYF

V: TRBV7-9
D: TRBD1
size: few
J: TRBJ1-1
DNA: TGTGCCAGCAGCCCTCGGACAGGGGTGGACACTGAAGCTTTCTTT
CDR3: CASSPRTGVDTEAFF

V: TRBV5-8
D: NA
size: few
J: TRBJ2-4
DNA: TGTGCCAGCAGCGGAAACAGGCTAGCCAAAAACATTCAGTACTTC
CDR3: CASSGNRLAKNIQYF

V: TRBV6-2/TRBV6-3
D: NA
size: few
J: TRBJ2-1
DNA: TGTGCCAGCCGGACTTCGTACTACAATGAGCAGTTCTTC
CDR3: CASRTSYYNEQFF

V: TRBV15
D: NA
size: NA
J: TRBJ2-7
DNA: TGTGCCACCAGCAGAGATTTGCAACTCCATGGGCACGAGCAGTACTTC
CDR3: CATSRDLQLHGHEQYF

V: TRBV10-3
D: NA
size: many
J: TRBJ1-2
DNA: TGTGCCATCAGTGAGGCAGGACGTAACTATGGCTACACCTTC
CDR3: CAISEAGRNYGYTF